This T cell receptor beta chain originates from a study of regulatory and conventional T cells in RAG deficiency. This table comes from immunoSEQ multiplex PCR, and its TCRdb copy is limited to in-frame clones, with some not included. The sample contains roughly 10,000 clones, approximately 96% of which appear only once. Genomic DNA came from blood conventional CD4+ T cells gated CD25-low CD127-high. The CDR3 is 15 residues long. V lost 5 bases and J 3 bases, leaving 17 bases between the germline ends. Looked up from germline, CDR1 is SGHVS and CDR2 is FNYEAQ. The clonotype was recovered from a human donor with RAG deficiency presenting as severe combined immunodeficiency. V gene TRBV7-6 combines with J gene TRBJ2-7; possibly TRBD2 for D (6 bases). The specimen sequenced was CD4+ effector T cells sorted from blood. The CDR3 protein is CASSAALGTYYEQYF. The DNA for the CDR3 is TGTGCCAGCAGCGCAGCCCTTGGGACTTACTACGAGCAGTACTTC.